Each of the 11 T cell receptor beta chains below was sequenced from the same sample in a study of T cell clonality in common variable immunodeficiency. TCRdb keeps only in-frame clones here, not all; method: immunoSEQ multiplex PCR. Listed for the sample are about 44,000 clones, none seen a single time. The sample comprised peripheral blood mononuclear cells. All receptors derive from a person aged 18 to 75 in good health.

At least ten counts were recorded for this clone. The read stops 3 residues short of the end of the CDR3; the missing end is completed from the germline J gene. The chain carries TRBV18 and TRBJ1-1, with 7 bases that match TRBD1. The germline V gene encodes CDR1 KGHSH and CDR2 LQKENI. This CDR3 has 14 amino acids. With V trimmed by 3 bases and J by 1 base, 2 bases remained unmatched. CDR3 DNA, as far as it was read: TGTGCCAGCTCACCGGGACAGCAGAACACTGAA. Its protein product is CASSPGQQNTE. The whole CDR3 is CASSPGQQNTEAFF.

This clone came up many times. CDR3 amino acids: CASSGSGSSYEQYF. Incomplete CDR3 DNA: TGCGCCAGCAGCGGTAGCGGGAGCTCCTACGAG. V usage is TRBV5-1 and J usage is TRBJ2-7; 9 bases line up with TRBD2. Coverage ceases 3 residues before the CDR3 finishes, and the germline J gene fills in the end. Germline-derived CDR1 and CDR2 are SGHRS and YFSETQ. Trimming removed 4 bases from V and 0 bases from J; junction bases left unmatched: 2. CDR3 length: 14 amino acids.

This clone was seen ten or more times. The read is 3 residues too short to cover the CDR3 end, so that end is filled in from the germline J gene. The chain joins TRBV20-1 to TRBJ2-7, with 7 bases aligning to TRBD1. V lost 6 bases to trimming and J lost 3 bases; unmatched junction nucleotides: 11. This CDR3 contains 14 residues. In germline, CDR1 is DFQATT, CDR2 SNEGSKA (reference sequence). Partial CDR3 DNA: TGCAGTGCGACCGCAGGGGGAATGGACTACGAG. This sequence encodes CSATAGGMDYE. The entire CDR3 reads CSATAGGMDYEQYF.

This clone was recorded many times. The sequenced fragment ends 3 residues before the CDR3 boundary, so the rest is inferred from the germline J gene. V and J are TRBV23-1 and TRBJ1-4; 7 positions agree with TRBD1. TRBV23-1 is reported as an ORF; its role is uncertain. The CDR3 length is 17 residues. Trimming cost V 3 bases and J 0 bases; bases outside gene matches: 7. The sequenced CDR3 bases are TGCGCCAGCAGTCAGCCGGGACAGTTGTCAACTAATGAAAAA. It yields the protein CASSQPGQLSTNEK. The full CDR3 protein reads CASSQPGQLSTNEKLFF.

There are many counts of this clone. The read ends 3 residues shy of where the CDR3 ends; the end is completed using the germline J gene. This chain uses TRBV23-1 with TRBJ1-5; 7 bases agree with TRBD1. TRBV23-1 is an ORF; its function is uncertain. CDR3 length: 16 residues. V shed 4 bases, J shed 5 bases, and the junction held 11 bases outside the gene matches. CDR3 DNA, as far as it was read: TGCGCCAGCAGTCCCCTACCGGGACAGAAAGATCAGCCC. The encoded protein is CASSPLPGQKDQP. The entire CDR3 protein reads CASSPLPGQKDQPQHF.

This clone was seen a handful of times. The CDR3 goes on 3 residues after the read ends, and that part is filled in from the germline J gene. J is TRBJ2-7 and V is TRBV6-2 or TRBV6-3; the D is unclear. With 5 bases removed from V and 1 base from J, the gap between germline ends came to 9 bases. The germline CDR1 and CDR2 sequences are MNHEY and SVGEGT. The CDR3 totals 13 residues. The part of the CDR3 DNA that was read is TGTGCCAGCAGTGCGGCTGGGTCCTACGAG. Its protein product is CASSAAGSYE. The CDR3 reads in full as CASSAAGSYEQYF.

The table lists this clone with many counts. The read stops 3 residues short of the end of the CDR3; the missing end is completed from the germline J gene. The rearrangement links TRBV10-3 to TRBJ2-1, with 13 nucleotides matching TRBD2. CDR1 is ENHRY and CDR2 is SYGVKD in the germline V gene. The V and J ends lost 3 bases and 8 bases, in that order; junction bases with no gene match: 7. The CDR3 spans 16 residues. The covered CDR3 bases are TGTGCCATCAGTGACCCAACTAGCGGGAGGGGGGATGAG. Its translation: CAISDPTSGRGDE. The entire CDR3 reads CAISDPTSGRGDEQFF.

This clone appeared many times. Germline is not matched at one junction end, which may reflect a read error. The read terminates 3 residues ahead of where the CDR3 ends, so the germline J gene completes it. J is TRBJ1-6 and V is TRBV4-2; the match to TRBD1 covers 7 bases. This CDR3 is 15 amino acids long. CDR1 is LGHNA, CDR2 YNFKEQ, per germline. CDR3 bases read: TGCGCCAGCAGCCGAAAACAGGGGAAAAATTCACCC. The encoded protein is CASSRKQGKNSP. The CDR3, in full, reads CASSRKQGKNSPLHF.

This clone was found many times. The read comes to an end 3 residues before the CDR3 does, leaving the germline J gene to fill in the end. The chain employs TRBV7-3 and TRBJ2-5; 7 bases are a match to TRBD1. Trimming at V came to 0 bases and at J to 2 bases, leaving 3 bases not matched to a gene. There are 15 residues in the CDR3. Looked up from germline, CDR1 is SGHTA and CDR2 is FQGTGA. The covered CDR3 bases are TGTGCCAGCAGCTTAACACAGGGGTGGCAAGAGACC. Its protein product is CASSLTQGWQET. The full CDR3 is CASSLTQGWQETQYF.

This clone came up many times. Incomplete CDR3 DNA: TGCGCCAGCAGTGAGAGCAGGACAGGGGGTTTCGACGAG. Its protein is CASSESRTGGFDE. The full CDR3 is CASSESRTGGFDEQYF. The chain has TRBV10-1 and TRBJ2-7; 10 nucleotides match TRBD1. The read is 3 residues too short to cover the CDR3 end, so that end is filled in from the germline J gene. Germline V gene lookup returns CDR1 WNHNN and CDR2 SYGVQD (reference sequence). This CDR3 spans 16 amino acids. V shed 2 bases and J 5 bases; nucleotides not matched to a gene: 9.

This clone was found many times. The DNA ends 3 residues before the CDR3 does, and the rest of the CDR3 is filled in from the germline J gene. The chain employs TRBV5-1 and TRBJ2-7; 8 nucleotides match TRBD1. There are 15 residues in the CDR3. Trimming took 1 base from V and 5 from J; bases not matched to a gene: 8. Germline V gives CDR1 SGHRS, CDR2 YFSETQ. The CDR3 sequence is CASSLQGQGVNEQYF. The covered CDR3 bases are TGCGCCAGCAGCTTGCAAGGACAGGGAGTAAACGAG. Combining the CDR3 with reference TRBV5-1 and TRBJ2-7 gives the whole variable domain KAGVTQTPRYLIKTRGQQVTLSCSPISGHRSVSWYQQTPGQGLQFLFEYFSETQRNKGNFPGRFSGRQFSNSRSEMNVSTLELGDSALYLCASSLQGQGVNEQYFGPGTRLTVT.